This is a list of T cell receptor beta chains from one sample in a study of T cells in Graves' hyperthyroidism and ophthalmopathy. TCRdb used MiXCR to reprocess the multiplex PCR reads, holding one entry per CDR3 protein. The table has around 760,000 distinct CDR3 sequences, 35% seen once. The source material was blood. Receptors were obtained from a woman between 40 and 55 years old with Graves' hyperthyroidism. Each CDR3 is given with its conserved first and last residue. A D gene is named only where the DNA matches it firmly.

D	J	V	CDR3
TRBD1	TRBJ2-6	TRBV19	CASSIGVGQGASSGANVLTF
NA	TRBJ2-5	TRBV11-2	CASSSRDQETQYF
TRBD2	TRBJ2-7	TRBV20-1	CSALSGAGGTYEQYF
TRBD2	TRBJ2-6	TRBV19	CASSMRGASGANVLTF
NA	TRBJ1-3	TRBV15	CATSTPYSGNTIYF
TRBD2	TRBJ2-7	TRBV9	CASSAGTSGFESSYEQYF
TRBD1	TRBJ1-5	TRBV6-5	CASSRGDSVNQPQHF
NA	TRBJ2-5	TRBV6-6	CASSLTPLRGYF
NA	TRBJ1-1	TRBV7-9	CASSFSDGNTEAFF
NA	TRBJ1-4	TRBV10-3	CAISAGSRGEKLFF
NA	TRBJ1-2	TRBV5-1	CASSLGGQLNYGYIF
TRBD1	TRBJ1-5	TRBV19	CASAISGTGTSQPQHF
NA	TRBJ2-6	TRBV29-1	CSVETDSSGANVLTF
TRBD1	TRBJ1-2	TRBV5-8	CASSWDRPHYGYTF
NA	TRBJ1-6	TRBV6-5	CASSYGDRIPLHF
NA	TRBJ2-5	TRBV7-2	CASSLEGMGGETQYF
NA	TRBJ2-7	TRBV10-3	CASSYLLGGKNYHEQYF
TRBD1	TRBJ1-1	TRBV10-1	CASTGGENTEAFF